This TCR beta chain was sequenced in a study of T cell responses to AZD1222 COVID-19 vaccine. CDR1 SEHNR and CDR2 FQNEAQ come from the germline V gene (reference sequence). Unmatched junction bases numbered 8, after V lost 4 bases and J lost 3 bases. This CDR3 spans 15 amino acids. Method: immunoSEQ multiplex PCR; TCRdb's copy keeps in-frame clones and lacks some. Here the sample spans approximately 150,000 clones, 85% to 95% being singletons. V gene TRBV7-9 combines with J gene TRBJ2-7; TRBD1 agrees at 8 bases. Material: peripheral blood, obtained on day 0 of AZD1222 vaccination. The TCR was taken from an adult in good health. The chain's CDR3 is CASSSPTGDGYEQYF. As DNA, the CDR3 is TGTGCCAGCAGCTCCCCGACAGGGGACGGCTACGAGCAGTACTTC.